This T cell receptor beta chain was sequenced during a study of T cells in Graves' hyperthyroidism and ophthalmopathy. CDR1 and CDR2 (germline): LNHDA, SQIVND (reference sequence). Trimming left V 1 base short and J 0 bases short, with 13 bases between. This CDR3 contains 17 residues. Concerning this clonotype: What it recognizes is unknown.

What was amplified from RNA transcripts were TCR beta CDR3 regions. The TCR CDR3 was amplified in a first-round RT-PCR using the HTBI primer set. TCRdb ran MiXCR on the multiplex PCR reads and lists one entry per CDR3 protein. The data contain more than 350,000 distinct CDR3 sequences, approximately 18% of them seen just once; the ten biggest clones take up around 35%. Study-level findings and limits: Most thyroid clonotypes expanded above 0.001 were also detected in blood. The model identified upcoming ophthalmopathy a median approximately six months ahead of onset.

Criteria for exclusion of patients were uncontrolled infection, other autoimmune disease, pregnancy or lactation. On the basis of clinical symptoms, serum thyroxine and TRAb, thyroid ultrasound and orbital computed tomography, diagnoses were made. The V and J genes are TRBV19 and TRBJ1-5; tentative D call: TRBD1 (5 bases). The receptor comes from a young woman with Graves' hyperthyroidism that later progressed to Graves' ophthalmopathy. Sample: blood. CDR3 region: CASSIGQGAYSNQPQHF. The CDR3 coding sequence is TGTGCCAGTAGTATAGGTCAGGGAGCATATAGCAATCAGCCCCAGCATTTT.